This TCR beta chain originates from a study of shared clonotypes between healthy human individuals. Study-level results: Generation of non-shared clonotypes was less probable than generation of clonotypes shared by all four donors. Naive subsets generally had larger estimated richness than memory subsets.

CD8 cells regarded as naive lacked CD45RO, were positively chosen for CCR7, and omitted terminally differentiated effector memory CD45RA+ cells. The donors were adults (healthy and HIV-negative) with no recent acute infections or vaccinations. With respect to this clone: Its antigen is unknown.

The method was immunoSEQ multiplex PCR; TCRdb's version includes in-frame clones alone and lacks a portion of them. The table includes about 820,000 clones, around 93% detected once. The TCR comes from a man aged 30 to 39 in good health. Source material: naive CD8+ T cells sorted from blood.

The CDR3 is CASSARTGGRGETQYF. The CDR3 DNA reads as TGTGCCAGCAGCGCCCGGACGGGGGGGCGAGGAGAGACCCAGTACTTC. The chain links TRBV7-6 to TRBJ2-5; 8 bases agree with TRBD2. Germline V CDR1 and CDR2: SGHVS, FNYEAQ. This CDR3 spans 16 amino acids. Trimming at V came to 5 bases and at J to 4 bases, leaving 12 bases not matched to a gene. Supplemented by reference TRBV7-6 and TRBJ2-5, the full variable domain reads GAGVSQSPRYKVTKRGQDVALRCDPISGHVSLYWYRQALGQGPEFLTYFNYEAQQDKSGLPNDRFSAERPEGSISTLTIQRTEQRDSAMYRCASSARTGGRGETQYFGPGTRLLVL.